The clone carrying this T cell receptor (beta chain) was counted at least ten times. What it binds is unknown. These data are taken from a study of regulatory T cells in long-lasting Graves disease. iRepertoire HTBI primers and Arm-PCR of CDR3 regions built TCR beta libraries. In TCRdb, the multiplex PCR reads were re-called with MiXCR into one record per CDR3 protein. The sample has hundreds of thousands of distinct CDR3 sequences; around 20% are singletons. This CDR3 is 16 amino acids long. Germline V gene data show CDR1 as MDHEN and CDR2 as SYDVKM. Trimming removed 5 bases at V and 0 bases at J, with 13 bases between. Study-wide findings and caveats: Public clonotype sharing was higher in persistent than newly diagnosed patients.

Time point: persistent/refractory GD, antithyroid drugs over 5 years with positive TRAb. Generation of the TCR library employed RNA extracted from PBMCs. V usage is TRBV28 and J usage is TRBJ1-4, with D tentatively TRBD1 (6 bases). The clonotype was recovered from a female donor with Graves disease. This sample comprised peripheral blood mononuclear cells (PBMCs), obtained when the disease was refractory, from a patient treated with antithyroid drugs. CDR3 protein: CASSKSAGATNEKLFF. The CDR3 DNA reads as TGTGCCAGCAGTAAATCGGCAGGGGCAACTAATGAAAAACTGTTTTTT.